These T cell receptor beta chains were read from a single sample in a study of cytomegalovirus exposure and HLA in healthy donors. The assay was immunoSEQ multiplex PCR, and TCRdb's table has in-frame clones only and misses some. The sample lists 150,000 to 200,000 clones; 70% to 90% were seen once. The sample consisted of PBMCs. The receptors here all came from a man younger than 35 in good health and CMV-seropositive. The CDR3 runs from the conserved cysteine through the conserved F or W. D genes are given only for firm matches. Clone size is given for some rows only: seen once, a few or many times, or a class if the clone is expanded.

-	TRBV30	TRBJ2-7	-	TGTGCCTGGATGACAGAGTACGAGCAGTACTTC	CAWMTEYEQYF
TRBD2	TRBV30	TRBJ2-2	-	TGTGCCTGGATCCGGGGGGTAGCGGGGGGCGGGCTACCCGGGGAGCTGTTTTTT	CAWIRGVAGGGLPGELFF
TRBD1	TRBV30	TRBJ1-1	-	TGTGCCTGGACGAGGGGGCAGAACACTGAAGCTTTCTTT	CAWTRGQNTEAFF
-	TRBV5-1	TRBJ2-7	few	TGCGCCAGCAGCTCTCTCGGGGTCGAGCAGTACTTC	CASSSLGVEQYF
-	TRBV14	TRBJ2-7	-	TGTGCCAGCAGCCATCGTTTCGGGGTAACCGAGCAGTACTTC	CASSHRFGVTEQYF
-	TRBV27	TRBJ1-3	-	TGTGCCAGCAGTTCCAGGGGATCGGGAAACACCATATATTTT	CASSSRGSGNTIYF
TRBD1	TRBV12-5	TRBJ1-5	-	TGTGCTAGTGGTTTGGTACTGTGGGACAGCGCAACTAATCAGCCCCAGCATTTT	CASGLVLWDSATNQPQHF
TRBD1	TRBV6-5	TRBJ2-1	-	TGTGCCAGCAGGGGGACAGGGGGTCCCTACAATGAGCAGTTCTTC	CASRGTGGPYNEQFF
-	TRBV7-3	TRBJ1-5	-	TGTGCCAGCAGCTTACCGGGGGATCAGCCCCAGCATTTT	CASSLPGDQPQHF
-	TRBV30	TRBJ1-2	once	TGTGCCTGGACAAAACAGTACTATGGCTACACCTTC	CAWTKQYYGYTF
TRBD1	TRBV9	TRBJ2-1	-	TGTGCCAGCAGCACATCCACAGGGGGCCAAGGTGAGCAGTTCTTC	CASSTSTGGQGEQFF
TRBD1	TRBV7-9	TRBJ2-5	-	TGTGCCAGCAGCTTAGTGCGGCGACAGGGAGTCCAAGAGACCCAGTACTTC	CASSLVRRQGVQETQYF
TRBD1	TRBV10-1	TRBJ2-1	-	TGCGCCAGCAGTGAGTTCGGAACAGGGGGGCCCAATGAGCAGTTCTTC	CASSEFGTGGPNEQFF
TRBD1	TRBV5-1	TRBJ1-4	-	TGCGCCAGCAGCTTTCCCCGGGACAGGGATGGAACTAATGAAAAACTGTTTTTT	CASSFPRDRDGTNEKLFF
TRBD1	TRBV9	TRBJ1-1	-	TGTGCCAGCAGCGCAGGGGGCCGGAACACTGAAGCTTTCTTT	CASSAGGRNTEAFF
TRBD2	TRBV7-6	TRBJ2-5	-	TGTGCCAGCAGCCCACTAGCGGGGTTGGAGACCCAGTACTTC	CASSPLAGLETQYF
TRBD1	TRBV10-2	TRBJ2-7	-	TGCGCCAGCAGTGATGCCGGGACAGGCTACGAGCAGTACTTC	CASSDAGTGYEQYF
TRBD1	TRBV5-1	TRBJ2-1	-	TGCGCCACCACGGACAGGACGAATGAGCAGTTCTTC	CATTDRTNEQFF
-	TRBV5-1	TRBJ2-5	-	TGCGCCAGCAACGAGCTATCGGAGACCCAGTACTTC	CASNELSETQYF
-	TRBV5-6	TRBJ2-7	-	TGTGCCAGCAGCTTGGGGGTCAGGGCCCCCAACTTC	CASSLGVRAPNF
-	TRBV7-8	TRBJ1-1	once	TGTGCCAGCAGCACCCCCCGGGGGAACACTGAAGCTTTCTTT	CASSTPRGNTEAFF
-	TRBV5-5	TRBJ1-1	-	TGTGCCAGCCGACCTGGGCAGAACACTGAAGCTTTCTTT	CASRPGQNTEAFF